This T cell receptor beta chain was obtained from a study of blood T cell repertoires in COVID-19 (dated by TCRdb to 2018 to 2021). Turning to the overall study: The collaborator samples originated in the United States, Italy and Spain and spanned the acute and convalescent phases of COVID-19. The prospective study material was composed of cDNA or gDNA derived from T cells, B-cell-depleted T cells, or PBMCs. Subjects who had been exposed to COVID-19, were actively infected with it, or had recovered from it provided the deeply sampled blood TCRbeta repertoires that made up the dataset. A freely available public database, intended as a resource for researchers studying the immune response to SARS-CoV-2, is where the repertoires were released. The samples were drawn from two sources: the first 160 participants of the ongoing ImmuneRACE study, and 1,200 or so subjects contributed by 6 global collaborators. A de-identified subject ID, COVID-19 status, age in years and sex were almost always included in the sample metadata. Where available, HLA class I and class II types were obtained from metadata supplied by the sample provider rather than from assay-based typing. Points the paper makes about the study in general: Clinical and demographic metadata were provided uncurated, with the amount varying by source and participant.

Each collaborating institution followed its own protocols to collect whole blood in K2EDTA tubes. For TCRbeta analysis, collaborator samples were shipped as frozen whole blood, as isolated PBMCs, or as DNA extracted from either sample type. About this clone itself: Its recognized antigen is unknown. One base away there is no much larger clone; base qualities are not given.

The CDR1 and CDR2 encoded by the germline V gene are KGHSH and LQKENI. Measured from the cysteine to the phenylalanine, the CDR3 is 16 residues long. Here the CDR3 DNA is all that survives: 48 bases in frame from base 1. V is reduced by 2 bases and J by 1 base, leaving a spacing of 14 bases between them. TCRbeta CDR3 regions were amplified from genomic DNA using the immunoSEQ Assay, a bias-controlled multiplex PCR. The authors' analysis ran thus. Within the assay, amplification of reference gene primers was used to estimate how many nucleated cells each sample contained. To quantify the absolute abundance of each unique TCRbeta CDR3 rearrangement, sequence reads were collapsed and filtered. For each sample, productive Simpson clonality was calculated by taking the square root of Simpson's diversity index across productive rearrangements. TCRdb re-hosts the immuneACCESS table, in-frame sequences only. Its copies lack some clones; in the studies checked, an unresolved V gene accounts for under half of them, and the cause for the rest is not known. From that table come the V and J calls and clone size; the DNA was used to work out D and trimming. This sample is represented by about 120,000 clones; roughly 85% of them were singletons. Jointly, the top ten make up under 3% of the sample.

The sequencing sample was made of peripheral blood. The chain was built from TRBV18 and TRBJ1-1; TRBD1 is a weak D gene call, 6 bases matching. This TCR came from a man in his thirties or forties with acute or convalescent COVID-19. The CDR3 reads CASSPTWTEGNTEAFF. The DNA sequence is given as TGTGCCAGCTCACCAACCTGGACAGAGGGGAACACTGAAGCTTTCTTT.